These 2 T cell receptor beta chains were sequenced from one sample in a study of blood T cell repertoires in COVID-19. Here immunoSEQ multiplex PCR was the method, and the copy in TCRdb shows in-frame clones only, minus some. The table lists approximately 160,000 clones, 84% of them singletons. The sequencing input was peripheral blood. Every receptor here comes from a middle-aged man who had recovered from COVID-19.

As regards this clone: This sample includes further DNA sequences coding for the same CDR3. The CDR3 loop is CAWSSGTGYTGELFF. The CDR3 DNA is TGTGCCTGGAGTTCCGGGACAGGGTACACCGGGGAGCTGTTTTTT. J is TRBJ2-2 and V is TRBV30, with 9 positions matching TRBD1. Germline loops: CDR1 GTSNPN, CDR2 SVGIG (reference sequence). The ends lost 2 bases at V and 3 bases at J; junction bases unmatched: 4. The CDR3 has 15 amino acids.

The gene calls are TRBV9 and TRBJ2-7; D not resolved. Germline assignment: CDR1 SGDLS and CDR2 YYNGEE. The CDR3 loop spans 13 amino acids. Trimming shortened V by 0 bases and J by 5 bases, and 9 bases separated the two germline ends. The CDR3: CASSVAGHNEQYF. CDR3 nucleotides: TGTGCCAGCAGCGTAGCTGGCCATAACGAGCAGTACTTC. Drawing the rest from reference TRBV9 and TRBJ2-7, the complete variable domain is DSGVTQTPKHLITATGQRVTLRCSPRSGDLSVYWYQQSLDQGLQFLIQYYNGEERAKGNILERFSAQQFPDLHSELNLSSLELGDSALYFCASSVAGHNEQYFGPGTRLTVT.